Presented here are 25 T cell receptor beta chains from one specimen sequenced in a study of beta chain features in type 1 diabetes. The isolated RNA, all of it, was reverse transcribed, so expressed TCRB transcripts were what got sequenced. The protocol was immunoSEQ multiplex PCR, while the TCRdb copy is restricted to in-frame clones and leaves out a portion. Counted here are 310,000 or so clones, 7.5% to 9% occurring once; the ten biggest clones make up approximately 0.47%. Input material: central memory CD4+ T cells from blood. The receptors were sampled from a woman aged 18-29 years in good health.

The rearrangement joins TRBV4-3 to TRBJ1-1, with 9 bases lining up with TRBD1. The V and J ends lost 1 base and 8 bases, in that order; junction bases with no gene match: 8. This CDR3 comprises 15 residues. Germline V gene data show CDR1 as LGHNA and CDR2 as YSLEER. CDR3 region: CASSQGSGGTGEAFF. DNA of the CDR3: TGCGCCAGCAGCCAAGGTTCTGGCGGGACAGGGGAAGCTTTCTTT.

This clone has a handful of counts. The chain links TRBV7-2 to TRBJ2-3; 9 bases map to TRBD2. The germline CDR1 and CDR2 sequences are SGHTA and FQGNSA. The CDR3 loop spans 14 amino acids. With V trimmed by 7 bases and J by 2 bases, 4 bases remained unmatched. The CDR3 sequence is CASIPGLATDTQYF. DNA for the CDR3: TGTGCCAGCATCCCGGGACTAGCCACAGATACGCAGTATTTT.

In this sample, this clone turned up a few times. This chain uses TRBV4-2 with TRBJ2-4; perhaps TRBD2 as D (6 bases). CDR1 LGHNA and CDR2 YNFKEQ come from the germline V gene. Trimming took 0 bases from V and 1 from J, leaving 13 bases between them. CDR3 length: 17 amino acids. The CDR3 DNA reads as TGTGCCAGCAGCCAAGATCTTGGGGGACTGGCCAAAAACATTCAGTACTTC. Protein: CASSQDLGGLAKNIQYF.

CDR3 in DNA: TGTGCCATCAGTGAGTCGGGACGTCGAGCGCACGAGCAGTACTTC. Protein product: CAISESGRRAHEQYF. The V and J genes are TRBV10-3 and TRBJ2-7; D is perhaps TRBD1 or TRBD2 (5 bases each). Trimming shortened V by 0 bases and J by 5 bases, and 14 bases separated the two germline ends. The CDR3 loop spans 15 amino acids. Germline loops: CDR1 ENHRY, CDR2 SYGVKD.

The rearrangement joins TRBV19 to TRBJ2-1, with D uncertain. V was cut by 5 bases and J by 9 bases, with 14 bases left in between. This CDR3 region has 13 residues. Germline lookup yields CDR1 LNHDA and CDR2 SQIVND (reference sequence). As DNA, the CDR3 is TGTGCCAGTAGTGTCGGACGGATCTTTGAGCAGTTCTTC. Its protein product is CASSVGRIFEQFF. Variable domain in full (rest from reference TRBV19 and TRBJ2-1): DGGITQSPKYLFRKEGQNVTLSCEQNLNHDAMYWYRQDPGQGLRLIYYSQIVNDFQKGDIAEGYSVSREKKESFPLTVTSAQKNPTAFYLCASSVGRIFEQFFGPGTRLTVL.

The chain employs TRBV2 and TRBJ2-1; D is uncertain. Germline loops: CDR1 SNHLY, CDR2 FYNNEI. CDR3 length: 14 amino acids. Trimming pared 4 bases from V and 4 bases from J, leaving 11 bases between. In DNA, the CDR3 is TGTGCCAGCAGTGGATTCGGCCGGTACAATGAGCAGTTCTTC. It codes for CASSGFGRYNEQFF.

This clone was seen a few times. The chain couples TRBV28 to TRBJ2-7; 10 nucleotides align to TRBD1. The CDR3 has 15 amino acids. Germline CDR1 reads MDHEN; CDR2 reads SYDVKM. The trim removed 6 bases at V and 6 bases at J, leaving 11 bases unmatched. CDR3 sequence (DNA): TGTGCCAGCAGAGTACAGACAGGGGGCTTTCGCGAGCAGTACTTC. Residues: CASRVQTGGFREQYF. The full variable domain, completed using reference TRBV28 and TRBJ2-7, is DVKVTQSSRYLVKRTGEKVFLECVQDMDHENMFWYRQDPGLGLRLIYFSYDVKMKEKGDIPEGYSVSREKKERFSLILESASTNQTSMYLCASRVQTGGFREQYFGPGTRLTVT.

This clone has ten or more counts. V gene TRBV28 combines with J gene TRBJ2-1; no definite D call. The CDR3 runs 14 residues. The V gene's germline CDR1 is MDHEN and CDR2 SYDVKM. V was pared by 6 bases and J by 8 bases, with 17 bases between. The chain's CDR3 is CASRPNSDGYEQFF. The CDR3 bases are TGTGCCAGCAGGCCTAACTCCGACGGTTATGAGCAGTTCTTC.

This clone was seen a few times. J is TRBJ2-1 and V is TRBV19, with D unresolved. V was cut by 6 bases and J by 4 bases, with 13 bases left in between. Germline values: CDR1 LNHDA, CDR2 SQIVND (reference sequence). The CDR3 covers 14 residues. DNA for the CDR3: TGTGCCAGTAGGAATCCAGGAGATTACAATGAGCAGTTCTTC. The encoded protein is CASRNPGDYNEQFF. The whole variable domain, remainder taken from reference TRBV19 and TRBJ2-1, is DGGITQSPKYLFRKEGQNVTLSCEQNLNHDAMYWYRQDPGQGLRLIYYSQIVNDFQKGDIAEGYSVSREKKESFPLTVTSAQKNPTAFYLCASRNPGDYNEQFFGPGTRLTVL.

In this sample, this clone turned up a few times. The CDR3 reads CASCRQVNTGELFF. The DNA for the CDR3 is TGTGCCAGCTGTCGACAGGTTAACACCGGGGAGCTGTTTTTT. J is TRBJ2-2 and V is TRBV28, with D perhaps matching TRBD1 (6 bases). Germline CDR1 is MDHEN and CDR2 is SYDVKM. The germline V and J ends were trimmed by 8 bases and 2 bases, with 12 bases remaining between them. The CDR3 extends over 14 amino acids.

The J gene is TRBJ2-1, the V gene TRBV5-5, with D possibly being TRBD2 (5 bases). The V end lost 5 bases, the J end lost 0 bases, and 9 bases lay between the germline ends. This CDR3 is 14 amino acids long. The germline V gene encodes CDR1 SGHKS and CDR2 YYEKEE (reference sequence). The CDR3 loop is CASRTRRSYNEQFF. CDR3 DNA sequence: TGTGCCAGCAGAACTAGGCGCTCCTACAATGAGCAGTTCTTC.

This chain links TRBV9 with TRBJ2-7; D might be TRBD1 (6 bases). The germline gives CDR1 SGDLS, CDR2 YYNGEE. This CDR3 region has 15 residues. Deletions cut 0 bases from V and 4 bases from J, with 14 bases between. The CDR3 reads CASSVVGGPIYEQYF. The CDR3 DNA is TGTGCCAGCAGCGTAGTTGGGGGCCCTATTTACGAGCAGTACTTC.

The gene calls are TRBV7-9 and TRBJ2-3; 8 bases align to TRBD1. The CDR3 sequence is 15 residues long. Germline trimming cut 5 bases from V and 2 bases from J; bases unmatched to any gene: 6. Germline CDR1 and CDR2: SEHNR and FQNEAQ (reference sequence). The CDR3 sequence is CASSLRTGNTDTQYF. In nucleotides, the CDR3 is TGTGCCAGCAGCCTTAGGACAGGGAACACAGATACGCAGTATTTT.

The CDR3 spells CASSSSSGNTGELFF. Here the CDR3 DNA reads TGTGCCAGCAGCTCATCTAGCGGGAACACCGGGGAGCTGTTTTTT. This chain joins TRBV7-8 and TRBJ2-2, with 7 nucleotides matching TRBD2. This CDR3 comprises 15 residues. Germline-derived CDR1 and CDR2 are SGHVS and FQNEAQ. V lost 4 bases to trimming and J lost 1 base; unmatched junction nucleotides: 3.

This clone was counted only a few times. The chain combines TRBV29-1 with TRBJ2-1; 7 bases fit TRBD1. Germline trimming cut 7 bases from V and 7 bases from J; bases unmatched to any gene: 28. The CDR3 is 19 amino acids. CDR1 is SQVTM and CDR2 is ANQGSEA in the germline V gene. CDR3 nucleotide sequence: TGCAGCGCAAAACGAACGGGACAGAACGCCGTTAGCCCTCGGAATGAGCAGTTCTTC. This gives the protein CSAKRTGQNAVSPRNEQFF.

There are many counts of this clone. The chain uses TRBV6-5 and TRBJ1-4; no firm D call. Looked up from germline, CDR1 is MNHEY and CDR2 is SVGAGI. V was cut by 6 bases and J by 0 bases, with 11 bases left in between. This CDR3 has 15 amino acids. The CDR3 spells CASRLGFATNEKLFF. For the CDR3, the DNA is TGTGCCAGCAGGCTGGGATTTGCAACTAATGAAAAACTGTTTTTT.

This clone came up a few times. The identical CDR3 is also encoded by other nucleotide sequences in the sample. This chain joins TRBV5-4 and TRBJ2-1, with D unclear. V was pared by 1 base and J by 0 bases, with 8 bases between. CDR3 size: 15 residues. Per germline, CDR1 SGHNT and CDR2 YYREEE (reference sequence). The CDR3 sequence is CASSLSSGSYNEQFF. In nucleotides, the CDR3 is TGTGCCAGCAGCTTGTCGTCGGGCTCCTACAATGAGCAGTTCTTC.

This clone showed up just a few times. V and J are TRBV10-3 and TRBJ2-4, with D tentatively TRBD1 (6 bases). The CDR3 is 13 amino acids. Between the trimmed V and J ends, which lost 10 bases and 4 bases, there was a span of 14 bases. Per the germline V gene, CDR1 is ENHRY and CDR2 is SYGVKD. CDR3 nucleotides: TGTGCCAGCAGGCGGCAGGGGAAAAACATTCAGTACTTC. It is translated as CASRRQGKNIQYF.

This clone was recorded a few times. The rearrangement joins TRBV29-1 to TRBJ1-4, with 7 bases aligning to TRBD1. Germline CDR1 SQVTM, CDR2 ANQGSEA. The CDR3 totals 15 residues. V was clipped by 7 bases and J by 8 bases; unmatched bases: 16. CDR3 sequence (DNA): TGCAGCGCTGCCAACCACAGGGGTGGGGAGGAAAAACTGTTTTTT. Its protein is CSAANHRGGEEKLFF.

The table lists this clone with a few counts. V gene TRBV10-2 combines with J gene TRBJ2-7; D is uncertain. Germline-derived CDR1 and CDR2 are WSHSY and SAAADI. V was clipped by 3 bases and J by 2 bases, with 5 bases between them. The CDR3 spans 12 residues. CDR3 sequence (DNA): TGCGCCAGCAGTGACCGAACCTACGAGCAGTACTTC. It encodes CASSDRTYEQYF.

This clone was seen more than once but under ten times. The chain is built from TRBV19 and TRBJ2-7, with no clear D. This CDR3 is built from 14 residues. With 6 bases removed from V and 0 bases from J, the gap between germline ends came to 12 bases. CDR1 is LNHDA and CDR2 is SQIVND in the germline V gene (reference sequence). Here the CDR3 DNA reads TGTGCCAGTAGGAAAGACTTGAGCTCCTACGAGCAGTACTTC. Translating gives CASRKDLSSYEQYF.

The genes are TRBV18 and TRBJ2-5; unclear D gene. V was shortened by 3 bases and J by 5 bases, with 10 bases between the two germline ends. This CDR3 region has 13 residues. Germline loops: CDR1 KGHSH, CDR2 LQKENI. CDR3 loop: CASSPLSVETQYF. The CDR3 nucleotides are TGTGCCAGCTCACCGCTGTCCGTGGAGACCCAGTACTTC.

In this sample, this clone turned up a few times. This chain connects TRBV9 to TRBJ2-5, with no clear D. Trimming shortened V by 2 bases and J by 9 bases, and 14 bases separated the two germline ends. The CDR3 spans 13 residues. The germline gives CDR1 SGDLS, CDR2 YYNGEE. The CDR3 loop reads CASSVFFYGAQYF. The CDR3 region has the DNA TGTGCCAGCAGCGTTTTTTTTTATGGTGCCCAGTACTTC.

The chain carries TRBV18 and TRBJ2-5; D remains ambiguous. The V end was cut by 5 bases, the J end by 4 bases, with 8 bases between. The length of the CDR3 is 12 residues. Germline-derived CDR1 and CDR2 are KGHSH and LQKENI. The DNA of the CDR3 is TGTGCCAGCTCAACCGCCCGAGAGACCCAGTACTTC. It yields the protein CASSTARETQYF.

This clone came up a few times. J is TRBJ2-7 and V is TRBV5-6; the D gene is possibly TRBD1 (6 bases). The CDR3 sequence is 12 residues long. Germline V gives CDR1 SGHDT, CDR2 YYEEEE. Trimming removed 1 base at V and 6 bases at J, with 8 bases between. CDR3 amino acids: CASSLQGTEQYF. The DNA of the CDR3 is TGTGCCAGCAGCTTGCAGGGGACCGAGCAGTACTTC.